This T cell receptor beta chain was documented in a study of vaccination and CD4 T cells after COVID-19. Trimming removed 1 base at V and 7 bases at J, with 14 bases between. This CDR3 has 15 residues. This clonotype was seen only a few times. The antigen is not known. Treatment defined: roughly ten-day PBMC culture with coronavirus spike peptide pools or control peptides (ViraFEST assay). Wells that each held around 2 million PBMCs were cultured with around 9.9 IU/ml IL-2 and about 10 ug/ml peptide pools. Cultured CD4+ T cell DNA was sequenced using the Oncomine TCR Beta short-read assay. Cultured CD4+ T cells yielded the extracted genomic DNA. From the PCR reads, TCRdb called clonotypes with MiXCR, one entry per CDR3 protein. The sample lists 12,000 to 15,000 distinct CDR3 sequences, about 25% occurring once.

The chain links TRBV12-3 or TRBV12-4 to TRBJ1-5; the D is unclear. The clonotype was recovered from a human donor who had recovered from COVID-19. The specimen sequenced was CD4+ T cells from blood, cultured in vitro. The CDR3 here is CASSLVGPDKQPQHF. CDR3 in DNA: TGTGCCAGCAGTTTAGTAGGGCCAGACAAACAGCCCCAGCATTTT.